This is a list of T cell receptor beta chains from one sample in a study of T cells in Graves' hyperthyroidism and ophthalmopathy. TCRdb re-derived calls from the multiplex PCR reads in MiXCR, one entry per CDR3 protein. The repertoire holds more than 600,000 distinct CDR3 sequences, with around 17% as singletons. Sequenced input: blood. The receptors were gathered from a man aged 18-30 years with Graves' hyperthyroidism. CDR3s include the opening cysteine and the closing phenylalanine or tryptophan. The D gene is left open where the match is weak. Expanded clones get a size class; other rows say once, few or many, or leave the size out.

>TRBJ2-3|TRBV2|-|many
TGTGCCAGCAGGCCGGGGCGAAAAATGCCAGATACGCAGTATTTT
CASRPGRKMPDTQYF
>TRBJ1-5|TRBV5-1|-|many
TGCGCCAGCAGCTTGGACCCAACAGGCCCAGATCAGCCCCAGCATTTT
CASSLDPTGPDQPQHF
>TRBJ1-5|TRBV7-9|-|-
TGTGCCAGCAGCCTTGGCGGGGGCGGCGAGGAGCCCCAGCATTTT
CASSLGGGGEEPQHF
>TRBJ2-3|TRBV7-2|TRBD2|many
TGTGCCAGCAGCTTAGACTTTAGCGGGAGCACAGATACGCAGTATTTT
CASSLDFSGSTDTQYF
>TRBJ1-4|TRBV28|-|many
TGTGCCAGCAGTTCCCCGGGGAAAAATGAAAAACTGTTTTTT
CASSSPGKNEKLFF
>TRBJ2-3|TRBV28|TRBD2|-
TGTGCCAGCAGTGAACCGCTCAGCGGGAGGGAGGCAGATACGCAGTATTTT
CASSEPLSGREADTQYF
>TRBJ2-7|TRBV5-1|-|few
TGCGCCAGCAGCTTGGCTCCTCTGGGATCACAGTACTACGAGCAGTACTTC
CASSLAPLGSQYYEQYF
>TRBJ2-3|TRBV20-1|-|-
TGCAGTGCTAGTTTGCACACATATACGCAGTATTTT
CSASLHTYTQYF
>TRBJ2-2|TRBV12-3/TRBV12-4|TRBD2|-
TGTGCCAGCAGATTCTTCCGGGGGGGCACCGGGGAGCTGTTTTTT
CASRFFRGGTGELFF
>TRBJ2-3|TRBV10-3|TRBD2|-
TGTGCCATCAGTGAACTAGCGATACCCCTGAGCACAGATACGCAGTATTTT
CAISELAIPLSTDTQYF
>TRBJ1-3|TRBV28|-|-
TGTGCCAGGGCGAGGGGAACGGCTGGAAACACCATATATTTT
CARARGTAGNTIYF
>TRBJ1-1|TRBV2|-|few
TGTGCCAGCAGTGAAGCAGGGGAGGACACTGAAGCTTTCTTT
CASSEAGEDTEAFF
>TRBJ1-2|TRBV27|TRBD1|many
TGTGCCAGCAGTCCGGAATGGACAGGGGCAAACTATGGCTACACCTTC
CASSPEWTGANYGYTF
>TRBJ1-4|TRBV2|TRBD1|many
TGTGCCAGCAGTCGGGACAGAAGTAATGAAAAACTGTTTTTT
CASSRDRSNEKLFF
>TRBJ1-2|TRBV28|TRBD1|many
TGTGCCAGCAGTCTGCCCCCAGGGGGATATGGCTACACCTTC
CASSLPPGGYGYTF
>TRBJ2-3|TRBV20-1|-|few
TGCAGTGCAGGGGCATTTACCACAGATACGCAGTATTTT
CSAGAFTTDTQYF
>TRBJ2-7|TRBV20-1|-|many
TGCAGTGCTGTACATGGTGAGCAGTACTTC
CSAVHGEQYF
>TRBJ2-5|TRBV7-2|-|few
TGTGCCAGCAGCTTATCCCGGACACCTACCGTTGCGGCCCAGTACTTC
CASSLSRTPTVAAQYF
>TRBJ2-5|TRBV20-1|TRBD1|-
TGCAGTGCTAGAGTACAGGGGGGAGAGACCCAGTACTTC
CSARVQGGETQYF
>TRBJ1-2|TRBV5-1|-|-
TGCGCCAGCAGCCCCGAGGGGTCGGGCTACACCTTC
CASSPEGSGYTF
>TRBJ1-2|TRBV5-6|TRBD1|-
TGTGCCAGCAGCTTGACCGACAGGGGCAACTATGGCTACACCTTC
CASSLTDRGNYGYTF
>TRBJ2-1|TRBV3-1|-|once
TGTGCCAGCAGCCAAGTACGAGGACTTTACAATGAGCAGTTCTTC
CASSQVRGLYNEQFF
>TRBJ2-7|TRBV27|-|many
TGTGCCAGCAGTTTATCCGCTACGGGGAGCTCCTACGAGCAGTACTTC
CASSLSATGSSYEQYF
>TRBJ2-4|TRBV19|TRBD2|-
TGTGCCAGTAGTAGTAATTTGGCGGGAGTAATGGACATTCAGTACTTC
CASSSNLAGVMDIQYF
>TRBJ1-5|TRBV9|TRBD1|-
TGTGCCAGCAGCGGAGGACAGGGGGCCTATCAGCCCCAGCATTTT
CASSGGQGAYQPQHF
>TRBJ2-1|TRBV27|-|many
TGTGCCAGCAGTTTAAGCGCCTTCGGTGAGCAGTTCTTC
CASSLSAFGEQFF
>TRBJ1-2|TRBV27|TRBD1|many
TGTGCCAGCAGTTACAGACAGGGGGGTGGCTACACCTTC
CASSYRQGGGYTF
>TRBJ2-7|TRBV20-1|TRBD1|many
TGCAGTGCCCCCGCGGGACAGGGGGACTACGAGCAGTACTTC
CSAPAGQGDYEQYF
>TRBJ2-1|TRBV5-4|TRBD2|few
TGTGCCAGCAGCTTCCTTAGCGGGAGAGAAAATGAGCAGTTCTTC
CASSFLSGRENEQFF
>TRBJ2-7|TRBV12-3/TRBV12-4|-|-
TGTGCCAGCAGTTTGAGAGGATCCGAGCAGTACTTC
CASSLRGSEQYF
>TRBJ2-5|TRBV15|-|many
TGTGCCACCAGCAGAGAGGTCTTCGAGACCCAGTACTTC
CATSREVFETQYF
>TRBJ2-2|TRBV30|-|few
TGTGCCTGGAGTGTAGGCGACTGGCAATTAAACACCGGGGAGCTGTTTTTT
CAWSVGDWQLNTGELFF
>TRBJ2-7|TRBV6-1|TRBD2|many
TGTGCCAGTCCCCCTAGCGGGCGGTTCTACGAGCAGTACTTC
CASPPSGRFYEQYF
>TRBJ2-7|TRBV28|-|many
TGTGCCAGCAGTTGCCTATTTTTCACTCCCTACGAGCAGTACTTC
CASSCLFFTPYEQYF
>TRBJ2-3|TRBV29-1|-|many
TGCAGCGCCCCCTCATCTTCATCAGATACGCAGTATTTT
CSAPSSSSDTQYF
>TRBJ1-6|TRBV12-3/TRBV12-4|-|many
TGTGCCAGCAGTTTATACGGGCAGGGGCTTTCCCCCCTCCACTTT
CASSLYGQGLSPLHF
>TRBJ2-3|TRBV19|-|-
TGTGCCAGTAGTATTGATGGAGGGTACACAGATACGCAGTATTTT
CASSIDGGYTDTQYF
>TRBJ1-6|TRBV28|-|-
TGTGCCAGCAGTTTTGATCCGGTCTCCTATATTTCACCCCTCCACTTT
CASSFDPVSYISPLHF
>TRBJ2-4|TRBV5-1|-|few
TGCGCCAGCAGCTCGGGGGCCGGGGCCAAAAACATTCGGTACTTC
CASSSGAGAKNIRYF
>TRBJ1-1|TRBV14|-|-
TGTGCCAGCAGCCCCAGCTGGGACCACATGAACACTGAAGCTTTCTTT
CASSPSWDHMNTEAFF
>TRBJ2-7|TRBV19|-|-
TGTGCCAGTAGACGGGCCAGGGGGGATCACGAGCAGTACTTC
CASRRARGDHEQYF
>TRBJ2-1|TRBV12-3/TRBV12-4|TRBD1|many
TGTGCCAGCAGCCAGTGGACAGGGGGTAATTTTTACGATGAGCAGTTCTTC
CASSQWTGGNFYDEQFF
>TRBJ1-2|TRBV10-3|TRBD1|-
TGTGCCACCAGTGAGACAGGGGCCGGGAACTATGGCTACACCTTC
CATSETGAGNYGYTF
>TRBJ2-1|TRBV28|-|-
TGTGCCAGCCGATCCCGGGACTCACTAAATGAGCAGTTCTTC
CASRSRDSLNEQFF
>TRBJ1-2|TRBV5-1|TRBD1|-
TGCGCCAGCAGCGAACAGGGGCTCCTCTATGGCTACACCTTC
CASSEQGLLYGYTF
>TRBJ1-4|TRBV5-5|-|-
TGTGCCAGCAGCTCGCTCCGGGTAGGGGAAAAACTGTTTTTT
CASSSLRVGEKLFF
>TRBJ1-2|TRBV6-1|-|many
TGTGCCAGCAGTGACAGCAACTATGGCTACACCTTC
CASSDSNYGYTF
>TRBJ2-1|TRBV12-3/TRBV12-4|-|many
TGTGCCAGCAGCCGATTCGGGGGCTCCTACAATGAGCAGTTCTTC
CASSRFGGSYNEQFF
>TRBJ2-1|TRBV7-2|-|-
TGTGCCAGCAGCTTAGCGCCGGATACAACCCGATCGTTCTTC
CASSLAPDTTRSFF
>TRBJ2-2|TRBV4-1|-|few
TGCGCCAGCACCCACCGGACAGATAACACCGGGGAGCTGTTTTTT
CASTHRTDNTGELFF
>TRBJ2-5|TRBV28|-|many
TGTGCCAGCAGTTTACCGGGAAAAGAGACCCAGTACTTC
CASSLPGKETQYF
>TRBJ1-1|TRBV10-3|TRBD1|many
TGTGCCATCAGTGAGCCCTACAGGGGAGGCGGCACTGAAGCTTTCTTT
CAISEPYRGGGTEAFF
>TRBJ2-3|TRBV2|TRBD1|many
TGTGCCAGCAGCGGGGACAGGGCGGAGGCAGATACGCAGTATTTT
CASSGDRAEADTQYF
>TRBJ1-2|TRBV30|-|-
TGTGCCCGGTCTCGGGACGATAACTATGGCTACACCTTC
CARSRDDNYGYTF